Below, 19 T cell receptor beta chains from the same sample are listed, as sequenced in a study of blood T cells in healthy people across ages. For the second PCR, which ran for 7 to 11 cycles, a sample-barcoded 5' primer and a J-beta primer mix were used. MiXCR was run by TCRdb on the 5' RACE reads, yielding one entry per CDR3 protein. The top ten clones hold approximately 11% of a sample with about 1.6 million distinct CDR3 sequences, about 31% of them seen once. Specimen: blood. The receptor source for this set is a woman under 40 in good health.

The table lists this clonotype with a few counts. V is TRBV20-1 and J is TRBJ2-7; D possibly corresponds to TRBD2 (5 bases). The CDR3 is made up of 12 amino acids. V was pared by 8 bases and J by 1 base, with 12 bases between. Germline CDR1 DFQATT, CDR2 SNEGSKA (reference sequence). The CDR3 nucleotides read TGCAGTTGTGGGAGTGAGTCCTACGAGCAGTACTTC. Translating it yields CSCGSESYEQYF.

The CDR3 region has the DNA TGCAGTGCTAGACTAGAAAAGGGCTCATACAATGAGCAGTTCTTC. The encoded protein is CSARLEKGSYNEQFF. The chain links TRBV20-1 to TRBJ2-1; D unresolved. V was trimmed by 2 bases and J by 4 bases, leaving 15 bases between them. Per germline, CDR1 DFQATT and CDR2 SNEGSKA (reference sequence). The CDR3 is made up of 15 amino acids.

The chain recombines TRBV12-3 or TRBV12-4 with TRBJ2-7, with D hard to call. Trimming pared 4 bases from V and 6 bases from J, leaving 16 bases between. The CDR3 is 14 residues long. As DNA, the CDR3 is TGTGCCAGCAGTTCTGGCAGTTTTCGTCTCGAGCAGTACTTC. Protein sequence: CASSSGSFRLEQYF.

The CDR3 DNA sequence: TGTGCCAGCAGTGATACGCCGGGACTAGTGTCCTACGAGCAGTACTTC. It yields the protein CASSDTPGLVSYEQYF. The rearrangement links TRBV3-1 to TRBJ2-7, with 8 bases aligning to TRBD2. The CDR3 extends over 16 amino acids. V shed 6 bases, J shed 1 base, and the junction held 11 bases outside the gene matches. The germline V gene has CDR1 LGHDT and CDR2 YNNKEL (reference sequence).

Comments on this clonotype: A much larger clone differs by one base, so this may be a read error. This chain connects TRBV9 to TRBJ2-7, with 10 bases fitting TRBD2. This CDR3 spans 14 amino acids. Germline CDR1 SGDLS, CDR2 YYNGEE. Written as DNA, the CDR3 is TGTGCCAGCAGCCCGGGGGGACTAGCGCCTGAGCAGGACTTC. Its translation is CASSPGGLAPEQDF.

The chain recombines TRBV6-1 with TRBJ2-3, with TRBD1 matching 9 bases. The CDR3 runs to 17 residues. The V gene end was trimmed by 11 bases and the J gene end by 4 bases; junction bases not matched to a gene: 19. Germline V gives CDR1 MNHNS, CDR2 SASEGT. The CDR3 reads CALSRDRERGYADTQYF. CDR3 coding DNA: TGTGCCCTGTCCCGGGACAGGGAGAGGGGGTACGCAGATACGCAGTATTTT.

This clonotype was recorded at least ten times. CDR3 loop: CASSYVYGYTF. CDR3 bases: TGTGCCAGCAGTTACGTCTATGGCTACACCTTC. The rearrangement joins TRBV6-6 to TRBJ1-2; D not resolved. Looked up from germline, CDR1 is MNHNY and CDR2 is SVGAGI (reference sequence). The CDR3 runs to 11 residues. V was trimmed by 2 bases and J by 4 bases, leaving 2 bases between them.

The CDR3 spells CASRIAGPTDTQYF. In DNA form, the CDR3 reads TGTGCCAGCAGGATAGCGGGGCCAACAGATACGCAGTATTTT. The rearrangement joins TRBV6-1 to TRBJ2-3; 8 nucleotides align to TRBD2. This CDR3 region has 14 residues. Germline V gene data show CDR1 as MNHNS and CDR2 as SASEGT. Trimming removed 6 bases from V and 3 bases from J; junction bases left unmatched: 5.

Only a few counts were recorded for this clonotype. The rearrangement links TRBV5-1 to TRBJ2-3, with TRBD2 matching 10 bases. Germline values: CDR1 SGHRS, CDR2 YFSETQ. The CDR3 totals 16 residues. Losses at the gene ends were 4 bases for V and 5 bases for J; bases not matched to a gene: 10. The CDR3 protein is CASSPGTSVHQDTQYF. CDR3 in DNA: TGCGCCAGCAGCCCCGGGACTAGCGTCCATCAAGATACGCAGTATTTT.

This sequence joins TRBV7-6 and TRBJ2-1, with D perhaps TRBD1 (5 bases). Per germline, CDR1 SGHVS and CDR2 FNYEAQ. The CDR3 extends over 16 amino acids. The V end lost 1 base, the J end lost 4 bases, and 14 bases lay between the germline ends. CDR3: CASSLDPARGYNEQFF. The CDR3 DNA reads as TGTGCCAGCAGCTTAGACCCTGCTAGGGGTTACAATGAGCAGTTCTTC.

The chain uses TRBV20-1 and TRBJ1-2; D may be TRBD1 (6 bases). This CDR3 spans 20 amino acids. V shed 6 bases and J shed 4 bases, with 36 bases lying between them. The germline gives CDR1 DFQATT, CDR2 SNEGSKA (reference sequence). The CDR3 protein is CSALTLDRRAGARRGYGYTF. The CDR3 DNA reads as TGCAGTGCCCTTACCCTGGACAGAAGGGCGGGGGCTAGGCGCGGCTATGGCTACACCTTC.

There are many counts of this clonotype. The chain links TRBV29-1 to TRBJ2-7; D possibly corresponds to TRBD1 (5 bases). The CDR3 sequence is 13 residues long. Per germline, CDR1 SQVTM and CDR2 ANQGSEA. CDR3 DNA sequence: TGCGGGGCTGGGGCAGGGATAACCTACGAGCAGTACTTC. Protein sequence: CGAGAGITYEQYF.

This clonotype occurred once. The chain has TRBV18 and TRBJ2-5; 10 nucleotides align to TRBD2. TRBJ2-7 explains the end of the DNA better; the J call may be wrong. Germline V gives CDR1 KGHSH, CDR2 LQKENI. CDR3 length equals 15 residues. The CDR3 here is CASSQREGISDEQYF. DNA of the CDR3: TGTGCCAGCTCACAGCGGGAGGGCATAAGTGACGAGCAGTACTTC.

Comments on this clonotype: The junction and the germline gene differ at one end; a read error may be behind it. The chain is built from TRBV6-4 and TRBJ2-5; 9 nucleotides align to TRBD1. The CDR3 is 16 residues long. The germline gives CDR1 MRHNA, CDR2 SNTAGT. This CDR3 reads CASSEQGQGRQGTQYF. The DNA of the CDR3 is TGTGCCAGCAGTGAACAAGGACAGGGGAGGCAAGGGACCCAGTACTTC.

This clonotype appeared a few times. The CDR3 sequence is CASRPGGGSYNEQFF. The CDR3 coding sequence is TGTGCCAGCAGGCCCGGCGGCGGCTCCTACAATGAGCAGTTCTTC. The chain links TRBV27 to TRBJ2-1, with D unclear. Between the trimmed V and J ends, which lost 6 bases and 0 bases, there was a span of 12 bases. This CDR3 has 15 residues. Germline CDR1 MNHEY, CDR2 SMNVEV (reference sequence).

This chain connects TRBV7-6 to TRBJ2-5; D unclear. The CDR3 runs to 15 residues. The V gene's germline CDR1 is SGHVS and CDR2 FNYEAQ. V lost 7 bases and J lost 0, with 15 bases in between. The CDR3 bases are TGTGCCAGCACCCCCGGGTATGGATACCAAGAGACCCAGTACTTC. Amino acids: CASTPGYGYQETQYF.

The rearrangement links TRBV21-1 to TRBJ2-5; the table's D call, TRBD2, was not checked against the DNA. TRBV21-1 is a pseudogene. The CDR3 extends over 14 amino acids. The CDR3 DNA follows: TGTGCCAGCAGCAATCCTAGCGGCCAAGAGACCCAGTACTTC. Protein sequence: CASSNPSGQETQYF.

This clonotype was observed a handful of times. The gene calls are TRBV30 and TRBJ2-7, with TRBD2 matching over 12 bases. The ends lost 1 base at V and 3 bases at J; junction bases unmatched: 16. CDR3 size: 19 residues. Germline-derived CDR1 and CDR2 are GTSNPN and SVGIG (reference sequence). The CDR3 spells CAWSALGLAGRWSVYEQYF. Written as DNA, the CDR3 is TGTGCCTGGAGTGCGCTCGGACTAGCGGGGCGGTGGTCTGTCTACGAGCAGTACTTC.

CDR3 nucleotide sequence: TGCGCCAGCAGCTTGGGACTAGCGGGAGCGTGGGAGACCCAGTACTTC. Translation gives CASSLGLAGAWETQYF. The chain is built from TRBV5-1 and TRBJ2-5, with 12 bases that match TRBD2. The trim removed 0 bases at V and 5 bases at J, leaving 5 bases unmatched. Germline lookup yields CDR1 SGHRS and CDR2 YFSETQ. The CDR3 length is 16 residues.